The clone carrying this T cell receptor beta chain was detected only a few times. Its target is not known. The study ran its PCR with 60 Vbeta and 13 Jbeta primers. Repertoires were generated with immunoSEQ multiplex PCR, while TCRdb's copy carries only in-frame clones and drops some. The sample lists about 120,000 clones; roughly three fifths were seen once. The source of the sample is a study of cytomegalovirus exposure and HLA in healthy donors. Germline CDR1 reads LNHNV; CDR2 reads YYDKDF (reference sequence). V dropped 1 base and J dropped 3; count of bases not matched to a gene: 6. The CDR3 totals 15 residues. General observations from the study: A missense variant in DCLRE1C was later tied to TCR beta V- and J-gene trimming. Later, an analysis found that common viral pathogens appeared to be linked with several of the most significant clusters. Researchers reported from a later analysis that most CMV-associated TCR beta chains appeared HLA-restricted.

Every donor was a healthy person donating bone marrow. This chain uses TRBV15 with TRBJ2-7; 7 nucleotides align to TRBD2. The sequencing input was PBMCs. The TCR comes from a woman in her thirties or forties in good health and CMV-seropositive. CDR3 DNA sequence: TGTGCCACCAGCAGAGCGCTCGGGGGGTACTACGAGCAGTACTTC. Amino acid sequence: CATSRALGGYYEQYF.